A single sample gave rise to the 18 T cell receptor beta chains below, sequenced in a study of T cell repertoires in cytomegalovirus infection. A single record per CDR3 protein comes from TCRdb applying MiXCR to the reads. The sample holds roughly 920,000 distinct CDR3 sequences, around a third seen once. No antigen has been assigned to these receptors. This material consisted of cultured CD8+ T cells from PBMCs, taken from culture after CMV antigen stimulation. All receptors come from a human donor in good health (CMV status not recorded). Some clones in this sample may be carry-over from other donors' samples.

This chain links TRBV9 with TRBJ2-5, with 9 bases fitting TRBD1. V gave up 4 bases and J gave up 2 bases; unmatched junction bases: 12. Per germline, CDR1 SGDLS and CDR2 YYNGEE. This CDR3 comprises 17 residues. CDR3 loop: CASSSHGGTGPQETQYF. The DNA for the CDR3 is TGTGCCAGCAGCTCCCACGGGGGGACAGGGCCTCAAGAGACCCAGTACTTC.

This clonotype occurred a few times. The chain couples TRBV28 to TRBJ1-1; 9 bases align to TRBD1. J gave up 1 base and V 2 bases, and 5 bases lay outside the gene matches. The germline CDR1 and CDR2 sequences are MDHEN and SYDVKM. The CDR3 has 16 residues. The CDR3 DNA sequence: TGTGCCAGCAGTTTAAGGACAGGGGAAGCGAACACTGAAGCTTTCTTT. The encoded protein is CASSLRTGEANTEAFF. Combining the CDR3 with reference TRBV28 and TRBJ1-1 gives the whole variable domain DVKVTQSSRYLVKRTGEKVFLECVQDMDHENMFWYRQDPGLGLRLIYFSYDVKMKEKGDIPEGYSVSREKKERFSLILESASTNQTSMYLCASSLRTGEANTEAFFGQGTRLTVV.

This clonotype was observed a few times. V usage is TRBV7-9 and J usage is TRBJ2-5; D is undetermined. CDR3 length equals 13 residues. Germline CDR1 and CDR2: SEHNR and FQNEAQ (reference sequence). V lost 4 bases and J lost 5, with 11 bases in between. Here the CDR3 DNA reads TGTGCCAGCAGCTATCCGGGTGCGGAGACCCAGTACTTC. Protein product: CASSYPGAETQYF. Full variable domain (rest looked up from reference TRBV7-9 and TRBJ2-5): DTGVSQNPRHKITKRGQNVTFRCDPISEHNRLYWYRQTLGQGPEFLTYFQNEAQLEKSRLLSDRFSAERPKGSFSTLEIQRTEQGDSAMYLCASSYPGAETQYFGPGTRLLVL.

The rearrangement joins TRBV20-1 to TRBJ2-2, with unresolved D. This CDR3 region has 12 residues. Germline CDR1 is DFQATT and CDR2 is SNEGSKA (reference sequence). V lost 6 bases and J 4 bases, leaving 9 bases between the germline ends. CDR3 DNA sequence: TGCAGTGCGGCAGATATCACCGGGGAGCTGTTTTTT. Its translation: CSAADITGELFF.

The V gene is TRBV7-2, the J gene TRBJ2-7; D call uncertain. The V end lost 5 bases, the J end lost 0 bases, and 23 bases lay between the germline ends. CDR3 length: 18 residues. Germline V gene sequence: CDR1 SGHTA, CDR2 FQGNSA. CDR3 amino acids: CASSRLLLTDRVSYEQYF. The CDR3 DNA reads TGTGCCAGCAGCCGACTCCTCCTCACGGACCGCGTCTCCTACGAGCAGTACTTC.

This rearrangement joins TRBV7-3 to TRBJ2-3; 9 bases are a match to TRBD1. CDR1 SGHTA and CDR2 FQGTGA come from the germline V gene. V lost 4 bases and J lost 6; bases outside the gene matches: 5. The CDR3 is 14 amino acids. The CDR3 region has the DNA TGTGCCAGCAGCTACAGGACAGGGGCCGATACGCAGTATTTT. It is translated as CASSYRTGADTQYF.

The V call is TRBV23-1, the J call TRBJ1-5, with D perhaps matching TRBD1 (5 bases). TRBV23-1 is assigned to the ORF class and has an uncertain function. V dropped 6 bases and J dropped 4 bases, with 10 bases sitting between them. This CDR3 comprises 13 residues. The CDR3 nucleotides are TGCGCCAGCAGGAGGAGGACAAATCAGCCCCAGCATTTT. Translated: CASRRRTNQPQHF.

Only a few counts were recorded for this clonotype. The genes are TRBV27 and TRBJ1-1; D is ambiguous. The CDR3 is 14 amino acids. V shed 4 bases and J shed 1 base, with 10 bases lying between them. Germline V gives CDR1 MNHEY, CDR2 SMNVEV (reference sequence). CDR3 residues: CASSSGSGNTEAFF. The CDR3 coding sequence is TGTGCCAGCAGTTCGGGCAGCGGGAACACTGAAGCTTTCTTT.

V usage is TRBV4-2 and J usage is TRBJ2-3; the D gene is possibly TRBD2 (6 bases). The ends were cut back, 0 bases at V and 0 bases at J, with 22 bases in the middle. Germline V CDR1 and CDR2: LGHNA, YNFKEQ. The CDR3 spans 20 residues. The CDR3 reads CASSQDQMAGPTHSTDTQYF. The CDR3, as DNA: TGTGCCAGCAGCCAAGATCAAATGGCGGGGCCGACCCATAGCACAGATACGCAGTATTTT.

CDR3 in DNA: TGCAGTGCCCGGGGCTGGCAGGGACACGAGCAGTACGTC. Protein sequence: CSARGWQGHEQYV. The V and J genes are TRBV20-1 and TRBJ2-7; D may be TRBD1 or TRBD2 (5 bases each). The CDR3 extends over 13 amino acids. Germline CDR1 is DFQATT and CDR2 is SNEGSKA (reference sequence). Deletions cut 6 bases from V and 5 bases from J, with 17 bases between.

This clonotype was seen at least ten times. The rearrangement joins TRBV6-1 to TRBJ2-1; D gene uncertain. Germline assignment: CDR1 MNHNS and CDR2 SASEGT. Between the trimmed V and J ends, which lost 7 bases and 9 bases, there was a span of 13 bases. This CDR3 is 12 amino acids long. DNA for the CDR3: TGTGCCAGCACTCACGGTCGATTTGAGCAGTTCTTC. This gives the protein CASTHGRFEQFF.

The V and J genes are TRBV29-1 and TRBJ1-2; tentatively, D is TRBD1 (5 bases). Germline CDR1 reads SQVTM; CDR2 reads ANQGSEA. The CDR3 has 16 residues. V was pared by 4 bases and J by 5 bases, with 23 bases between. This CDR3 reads CSVVGTPKNGFYGYTF. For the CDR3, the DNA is TGCAGCGTTGTCGGGACTCCCAAGAACGGCTTTTATGGCTACACCTTC.

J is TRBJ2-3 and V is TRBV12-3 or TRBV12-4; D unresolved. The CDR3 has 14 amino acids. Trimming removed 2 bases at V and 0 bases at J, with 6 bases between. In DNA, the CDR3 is TGTGCCAGCAGTTTATTACCTAGCACAGATACGCAGTATTTT. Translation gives CASSLLPSTDTQYF.

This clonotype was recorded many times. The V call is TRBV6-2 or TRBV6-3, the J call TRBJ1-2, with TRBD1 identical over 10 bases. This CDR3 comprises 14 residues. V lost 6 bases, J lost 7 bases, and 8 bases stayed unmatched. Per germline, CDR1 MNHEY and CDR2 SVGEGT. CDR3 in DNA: TGTGCCAGCAGCCCCCAGACAGGGGGCCTTGGCTACACCTTC. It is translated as CASSPQTGGLGYTF.

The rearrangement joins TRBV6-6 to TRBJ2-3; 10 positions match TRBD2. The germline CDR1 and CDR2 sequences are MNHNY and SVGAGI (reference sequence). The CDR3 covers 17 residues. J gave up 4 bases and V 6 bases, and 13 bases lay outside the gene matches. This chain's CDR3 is CASSPWGSGGAPDTQYF. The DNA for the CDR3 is TGTGCCAGCAGCCCCTGGGGAAGCGGGGGGGCCCCAGATACGCAGTATTTT.

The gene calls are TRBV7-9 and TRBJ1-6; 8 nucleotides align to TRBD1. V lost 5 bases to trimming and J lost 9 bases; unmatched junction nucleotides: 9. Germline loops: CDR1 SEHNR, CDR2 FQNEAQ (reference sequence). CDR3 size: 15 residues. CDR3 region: CASSQPGQGGSPLHF. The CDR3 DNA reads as TGTGCCAGCAGCCAACCTGGACAGGGCGGTTCACCCCTCCACTTT.

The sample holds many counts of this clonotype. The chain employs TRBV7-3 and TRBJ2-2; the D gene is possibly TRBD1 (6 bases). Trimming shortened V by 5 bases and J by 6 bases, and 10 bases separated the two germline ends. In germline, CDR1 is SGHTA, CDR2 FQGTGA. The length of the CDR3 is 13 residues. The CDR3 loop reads CASSPTGPGELFF. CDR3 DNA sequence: TGTGCCAGCAGCCCAACAGGGCCCGGGGAGCTGTTTTTT.

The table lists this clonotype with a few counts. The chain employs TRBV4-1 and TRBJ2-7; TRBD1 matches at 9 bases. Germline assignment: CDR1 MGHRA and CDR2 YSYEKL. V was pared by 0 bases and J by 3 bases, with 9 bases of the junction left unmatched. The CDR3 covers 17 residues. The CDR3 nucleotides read TGCGCCAGCAGCCAAGATCGCCCGAGACAGGGGGTCTACGAGCAGTACTTC. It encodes CASSQDRPRQGVYEQYF.